This T cell receptor beta chain appears in the sequencing data of a study of cytomegalovirus exposure and HLA in healthy donors. General study results and limits: Among donors in an Asian-associated ancestry cluster, a later analysis reportedly found fewer N-insertions than the roughly 670-donor mean. TCR beta V- and J-gene trimming was later associated with a missense DCLRE1C variant. Productive rates of about 87% or about 30% were seen for most TCR beta V segments in an earlier analysis.

PCR was performed using 60 Vbeta and 13 Jbeta primers. Clones were sequenced by immunoSEQ multiplex PCR, and TCRdb holds only the in-frame ones, with some missing. The table includes under 150,000 clones, 60% to 85% detected once. Germline V CDR1 and CDR2: KGHSH, LQKENI. The CDR3 has 15 amino acids. The trim removed 4 bases at V and 4 bases at J, leaving 4 bases unmatched. Remarks on this clone: Its antigen is undetermined.

The source of this sequence is a man aged 18 to 35 in good health and CMV-seronegative. V and J are TRBV18 and TRBJ2-1; TRBD2 aligns across 10 bases. Sequenced: PBMCs. The CDR3 DNA sequence: TGTGCCAGCTCACTTCTAGCGGGAGAGTACAATGAGCAGTTCTTC. Residues: CASSLLAGEYNEQFF.